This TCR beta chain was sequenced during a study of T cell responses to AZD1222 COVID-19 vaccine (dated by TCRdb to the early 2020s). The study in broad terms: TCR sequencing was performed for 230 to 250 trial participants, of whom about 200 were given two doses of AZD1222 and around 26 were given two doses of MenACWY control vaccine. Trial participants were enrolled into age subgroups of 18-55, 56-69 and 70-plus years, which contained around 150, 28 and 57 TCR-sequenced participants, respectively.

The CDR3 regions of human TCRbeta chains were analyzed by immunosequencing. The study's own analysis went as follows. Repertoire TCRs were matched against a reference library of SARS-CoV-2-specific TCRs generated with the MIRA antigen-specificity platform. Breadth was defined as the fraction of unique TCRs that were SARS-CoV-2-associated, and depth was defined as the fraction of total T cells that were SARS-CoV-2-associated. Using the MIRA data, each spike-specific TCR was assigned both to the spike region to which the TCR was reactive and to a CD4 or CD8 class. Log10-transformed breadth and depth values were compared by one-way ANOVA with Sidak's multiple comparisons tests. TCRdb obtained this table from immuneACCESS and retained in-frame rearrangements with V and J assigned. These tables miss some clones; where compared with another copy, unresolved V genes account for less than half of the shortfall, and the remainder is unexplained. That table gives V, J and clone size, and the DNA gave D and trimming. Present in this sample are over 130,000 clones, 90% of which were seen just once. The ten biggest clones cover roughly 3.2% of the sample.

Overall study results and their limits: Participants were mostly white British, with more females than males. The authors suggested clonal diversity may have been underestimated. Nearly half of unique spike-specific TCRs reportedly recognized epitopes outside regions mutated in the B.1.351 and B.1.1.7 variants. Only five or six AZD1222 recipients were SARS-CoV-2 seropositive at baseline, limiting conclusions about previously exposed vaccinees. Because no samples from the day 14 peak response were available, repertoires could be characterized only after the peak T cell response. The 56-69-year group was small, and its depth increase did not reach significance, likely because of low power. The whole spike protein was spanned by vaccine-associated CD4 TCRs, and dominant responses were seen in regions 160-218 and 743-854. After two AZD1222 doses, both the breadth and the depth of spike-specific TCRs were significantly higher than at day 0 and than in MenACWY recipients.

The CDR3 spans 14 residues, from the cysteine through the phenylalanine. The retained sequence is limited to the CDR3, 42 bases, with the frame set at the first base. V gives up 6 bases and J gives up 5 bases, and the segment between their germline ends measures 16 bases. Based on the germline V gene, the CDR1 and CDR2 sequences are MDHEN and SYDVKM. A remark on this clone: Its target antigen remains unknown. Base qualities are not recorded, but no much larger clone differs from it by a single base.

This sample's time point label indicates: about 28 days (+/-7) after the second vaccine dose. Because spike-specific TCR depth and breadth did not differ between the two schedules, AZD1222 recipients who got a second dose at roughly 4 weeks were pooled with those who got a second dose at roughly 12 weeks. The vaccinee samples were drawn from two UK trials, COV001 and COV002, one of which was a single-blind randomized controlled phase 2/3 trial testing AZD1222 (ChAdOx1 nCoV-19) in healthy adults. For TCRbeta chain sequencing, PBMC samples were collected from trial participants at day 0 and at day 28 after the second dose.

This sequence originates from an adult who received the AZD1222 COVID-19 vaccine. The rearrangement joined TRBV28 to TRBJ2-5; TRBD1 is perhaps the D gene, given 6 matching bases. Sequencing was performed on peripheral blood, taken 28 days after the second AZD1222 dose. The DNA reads TGTGCCAGCAGGATGGGTGGGACAAGGGAGACCCAGTACTTC. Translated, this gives CASRMGGTRETQYF.